This TCR beta chain was found in a study of vaccination and CD4 T cells after COVID-19. Sequence data for DNA of cultured CD4+ T cells were generated by the Oncomine TCR Beta short-read assay. Each CDR3 protein is one row after TCRdb ran MiXCR on the PCR reads. The table has some 20,000 distinct CDR3 sequences, 40% to 50% seen once. Treatment indicated: approximately nine-day PBMC culture with coronavirus spike peptide pools or control peptides (ViraFEST assay). This clonotype was picked up a small number of times. Its antigen is still unknown. V was trimmed by 7 bases and J by 1 base, leaving 6 bases between them. CDR3 length: 12 residues. The germline CDR1 and CDR2 sequences are MGHDK and SYGVNS.

The J gene is TRBJ2-3, the V gene TRBV25-1; D is uncertain. The sample taken for sequencing was CD4+ T cells from blood, cultured in vitro. This receptor was identified in a human donor who had recovered from COVID-19. CDR3 coding DNA: TGTGCCAGCACCGTCGGCACAGATACGCAGTATTTT. Translating gives CASTVGTDTQYF. Full variable domain (remainder filled in from reference TRBV25-1 and TRBJ2-3): EADIYQTPRYLVIGTGKKITLECSQTMGHDKMYWYQQDPGMELHLIHYSYGVNSTEKGDLSSESTVSRIRTEHFPLTLESARPSHTSQYLCASTVGTDTQYFGPGTRLTVL.